These 20 T cell receptor beta chains were all obtained from the same sample, sequenced in a study of OX40 agonist ivuxolimab in advanced cancers. Assay used: immunoSEQ multiplex PCR; TCRdb lists only in-frame clones, some missing. The sample has tens of thousands of clones, about nine tenths seen once. The source material was CD4+ or CD8+ T cells sorted from blood, sampled in a trial of the OX40 agonist ivuxolimab. Source of these receptors: an adult with an advanced solid tumor such as melanoma, head and neck, liver or kidney cancer.

The chain employs TRBV14 and TRBJ2-5; 8 bases align to TRBD2. The germline V gene encodes CDR1 SGHDN and CDR2 FVKESK. The CDR3 is 16 amino acids. Trimming took 0 bases from V and 2 from J; bases not matched to a gene: 5. The CDR3 region has the DNA TGTGCCAGCAGCCAAGATTGGGCTAGCGGGCAAGAGACCCAGTACTTC. As protein: CASSQDWASGQETQYF. Filled out from reference TRBV14 and TRBJ2-5, the complete variable domain reads EAGVTQFPSHSVIEKGQTVTLRCDPISGHDNLYWYRRVMGKEIKFLLHFVKESKQDESGMPNNRFLAERTGGTYSTLKVQPAELEDSGVYFCASSQDWASGQETQYFGPGTRLLVL.

This clone was seen just once. The chain links TRBV6-5 to TRBJ2-4; 7 nucleotides match TRBD2. The J segment lost 6 bases and the V segment lost 5 bases, leaving 7 bases of the junction unmatched. Per germline, CDR1 MNHEY and CDR2 SVGAGI. The CDR3 has 14 amino acids. The DNA of the CDR3 is TGTGCCAGCAGTCCCCCGGGACTACCAAACATTCAGTACTTC. Amino acid sequence: CASSPPGLPNIQYF.

The V call is TRBV19, the J call TRBJ1-5; 7 bases line up with TRBD1. The CDR3 is 15 amino acids. Germline-derived CDR1 and CDR2 are LNHDA and SQIVND (reference sequence). V lost 7 bases and J lost 4; bases outside the gene matches: 10. CDR3 protein: CASKRGTDENQPQHF. For the CDR3, the DNA is TGTGCCAGTAAAAGGGGGACAGATGAGAATCAGCCCCAGCATTTT.

The chain couples TRBV28 to TRBJ2-1, with 8 bases lining up with TRBD2. The CDR3 covers 20 residues. The germline V gene has CDR1 MDHEN and CDR2 SYDVKM. J gave up 0 bases and V 3 bases, and 16 bases lay outside the gene matches. CDR3 sequence (DNA): TGTGCCAGCAGTTTTCCGCCTAGCGGGTCGACGCTAAGCTCCTACAATGAGCAGTTCTTC. This encodes CASSFPPSGSTLSSYNEQFF.

The rearrangement links TRBV9 to TRBJ2-1; TRBD2 matches 9 bases. CDR3 size: 17 residues. The trim removed 2 bases at V and 10 bases at J, leaving 16 bases unmatched. The V gene's germline CDR1 is SGDLS and CDR2 YYNGEE. CDR3 nucleotide sequence: TGTGCCAGCAGCGTCGGGGCATGGGTAGCGGGAGAGGGCGAGCAGTTCTTC. Translating gives CASSVGAWVAGEGEQFF.

The genes are TRBV29-1 and TRBJ2-7; 9 positions agree with TRBD1. The CDR3 is made up of 14 amino acids. J gave up 8 bases and V 0 bases, and 8 bases lay outside the gene matches. CDR1 SQVTM and CDR2 ANQGSEA come from the germline V gene. The CDR3 is CSVEDSPDRGKQYF. The CDR3 DNA follows: TGCAGCGTTGAAGATTCTCCGGACAGGGGAAAGCAGTACTTC.

V is TRBV10-1 and J is TRBJ2-1; TRBD2 aligns across 8 bases. V shed 3 bases and J 0 bases; nucleotides not matched to a gene: 10. Germline loops: CDR1 WNHNN, CDR2 SYGVQD (reference sequence). The CDR3 is made up of 18 amino acids. This CDR3 is CASSEPLGGRSSYNEQFF. Written as DNA, the CDR3 is TGCGCCAGCAGTGAACCCCTGGGCGGGAGGAGCTCCTACAATGAGCAGTTCTTC.

The chain combines TRBV12-2 with TRBJ2-7. TRBV12-2 is listed as a pseudogene. The CDR3 is 17 residues long. CDR3 loop: CASRLLPLSGMIYEQYF. The CDR3 DNA sequence: TGTGCAAGTCGCTTACTCCCTCTTTCCGGAATGATCTACGAGCAGTACTTC.

J is TRBJ2-7 and V is TRBV6-1; D might be TRBD1 or TRBD2, each matching 5 bases. Germline V gene lookup returns CDR1 MNHNS and CDR2 SASEGT. V dropped 4 bases and J dropped 0 bases, with 10 bases sitting between them. The CDR3 totals 14 residues. The CDR3 DNA reads TGTGCCAGCAGTGCGGGACGACACTCCTACGAGCAGTACTTC. Its protein product is CASSAGRHSYEQYF.

V usage is TRBV2 and J usage is TRBJ1-6, with D possibly TRBD1 on 5 matching bases. The CDR3 covers 13 residues. The V end was cut by 0 bases, the J end by 17 bases, with 14 bases between. The germline V gene has CDR1 SNHLY and CDR2 FYNNEI. CDR3 coding DNA: TGTGCCAGCAGTGAAGCGGTTCGGGGCCCGGTCCACTTT. Translated, it gives CASSEAVRGPVHF.

This clone was seen a single time. The chain couples TRBV19 to TRBJ2-7, with 7 bases identical to TRBD2. The CDR3 extends over 14 amino acids. With 1 base clipped from V and 6 bases from J, the junction kept 6 bases outside the gene matches. CDR1 is LNHDA, CDR2 SQIVND, per germline (reference sequence). For the CDR3, the DNA is TGTGCCAGTAGTATAGGGGGCGGGAGCAGCGAGCAGTACTTC. Protein sequence: CASSIGGGSSEQYF.

Written as DNA, the CDR3 is TGTGCCAGCTGGAGGACAGGGGGCGACGAGCAGTACTTC. Translation: CASWRTGGDEQYF. The rearrangement uses TRBV7-9 and TRBJ2-7, with 11 bases fitting TRBD1. The CDR3 extends over 13 amino acids. Germline loops: CDR1 SEHNR, CDR2 FQNEAQ (reference sequence). V shed 8 bases and J 5 bases; nucleotides not matched to a gene: 5.

The rearrangement links TRBV30 to TRBJ1-4; TRBD1 matches 8 bases. The V gene end was trimmed by 0 bases and the J gene end by 7 bases; junction bases not matched to a gene: 4. Germline loops: CDR1 GTSNPN, CDR2 SVGIG (reference sequence). The CDR3 has 14 amino acids. CDR3 bases: TGTGCCTGGAGTGTGCCAGGGGGCGTTGAAAAACTGTTTTTT. Protein: CAWSVPGGVEKLFF.

The DNA of the CDR3 is TGTGCCAGTAGTCTGGGGAGGGCAAATACCGGGGAGCTGTTTTTT. Translated: CASSLGRANTGELFF. The V and J genes are TRBV19 and TRBJ2-2, with 7 bases identical to TRBD2. After removal of 5 bases from V and 5 bases from J, the junction contained 8 bases not matched to a gene. The CDR3 loop spans 15 amino acids. The germline gives CDR1 LNHDA, CDR2 SQIVND (reference sequence).

The chain employs TRBV5-4 and TRBJ2-7; the match to TRBD2 covers 9 bases. Germline-derived CDR1 and CDR2 are SGHNT and YYREEE (reference sequence). The CDR3 extends over 14 amino acids. With 3 bases clipped from V and 2 bases from J, the junction kept 3 bases outside the gene matches. In DNA, the CDR3 is TGTGCCAGCAGCTCCGGGACTAGCCCCTACGAGCAGTACTTC. Protein: CASSSGTSPYEQYF. The full variable domain, in which reference TRBV5-4 and TRBJ2-7 provide the parts outside the CDR3, is ETGVTQSPTHLIKTRGQQVTLRCSSQSGHNTVSWYQQALGQGPQFIFQYYREEENGRGNFPPRFSGLQFPNYSSELNVNALELDDSALYLCASSSGTSPYEQYFGPGTRLTVT.

The chain uses TRBV18 and TRBJ1-3; TRBD1 is a possible D gene (5 bases). From germline, CDR1 is KGHSH and CDR2 LQKENI. The V end lost 0 bases, the J end lost 8 bases, and 14 bases lay between the germline ends. The CDR3 totals 15 residues. The CDR3 nucleotides read TGTGCCAGCTCACCACCCGGGACGCCCGGAGACACCATATATTTT. Translation gives CASSPPGTPGDTIYF.

This chain connects TRBV28 to TRBJ2-1; no reliable D call. Germline V CDR1 and CDR2: MDHEN, SYDVKM. Trimming left V 5 bases short and J 4 bases short, with 12 bases between. The CDR3 is 14 amino acids. The CDR3 sequence: CASSLSNYYNEQFF. The CDR3 nucleotides read TGTGCCAGCAGTCTGTCTAACTATTACAATGAGCAGTTCTTC.

The CDR3: CASTFENPYEQYF. CDR3 sequence (DNA): TGTGCCAGCACCTTTGAGAACCCCTACGAGCAGTACTTC. The V and J genes are TRBV28 and TRBJ2-7; D uncertain. This CDR3 spans 13 amino acids. The ends were cut back, 7 bases at V and 2 bases at J, with 12 bases in the middle. Germline V CDR1 and CDR2: MDHEN, SYDVKM. The variable domain in full, with the rest retrieved from reference TRBV28 and TRBJ2-7, is DVKVTQSSRYLVKRTGEKVFLECVQDMDHENMFWYRQDPGLGLRLIYFSYDVKMKEKGDIPEGYSVSREKKERFSLILESASTNQTSMYLCASTFENPYEQYFGPGTRLTVT.

This sequence joins TRBV7-2 and TRBJ2-1; 7 positions match TRBD2. The length of the CDR3 is 18 residues. With 5 bases clipped from V and 8 bases from J, the junction kept 21 bases outside the gene matches. Germline V gene sequence: CDR1 SGHTA, CDR2 FQGNSA. The CDR3 region has the DNA TGTGCCAGCAGCCCAAGCCTTCGCAGCGGGGCTGGGGGGGATGAGCAGTTCTTC. Amino acids: CASSPSLRSGAGGDEQFF.

A note on this clone: One junction end disagrees with the germline gene, perhaps due to a read error. The genes are TRBV7-7 and TRBJ2-1; TRBD2 matches 10 bases. Germline V gives CDR1 SSHAT, CDR2 FNYEAQ (reference sequence). The CDR3 is made up of 15 amino acids. The DNA for the CDR3 is TGTGCTAGCAGCGCCGGGACTAGCGCGAGCAATGAGCAGTTCTTC. This translates into CASSAGTSASNEQFF. The full variable domain, in which reference TRBV7-7 and TRBJ2-1 provide the parts outside the CDR3, is GAGVSQSPRYKVTKRGQDVTLRCDPISSHATLYWYQQALGQGPEFLTYFNYEAQPDKSGLPSDRFSAERPEGSISTLTIQRTEQRDSAMYRCASSAGTSASNEQFFGPGTRLTVL.